These 13 T cell receptor beta chains share one sample of origin, sequenced in a study of response to subunit inactivated influenza vaccine. Each CDR3 protein gets one entry after TCRdb re-called the RT-PCR reads with MiXCR. Of 300,000 to 350,000 distinct CDR3 sequences listed, around a fifth are singletons. The source was PBMCs from blood, collected 21 months after vaccination. These receptors all come from a man between 50 and 70 years old who received an inactivated influenza vaccine.

The V gene is TRBV27, the J gene TRBJ1-1, with a tentative D call TRBD1 (5 bases). Germline assignment: CDR1 MNHEY and CDR2 SMNVEV (reference sequence). V lost 3 bases to trimming and J lost 7 bases, with 12 bases between them. CDR3 size: 13 residues. The CDR3, as DNA: TGTGCCAGCAGTTTTCCGGGGGGGTTTGAAGCTTTCTTT. This encodes CASSFPGGFEAFF.

This clonotype was picked up a small number of times. The rearrangement joins TRBV10-3 to TRBJ2-7, with 9 bases matching TRBD2. V gave up 8 bases and J gave up 5 bases; unmatched junction bases: 10. Per germline, CDR1 ENHRY and CDR2 SYGVKD. CDR3 size: 14 residues. The CDR3 nucleotides read TGTGCCATCGGGGGGACTAGCCGGGGCCACGAGCAGTACTTC. It codes for CAIGGTSRGHEQYF.

This clonotype was recorded a few times. This sequence joins TRBV1 and TRBJ2-3; the D segment call TRBD1 is taken from the table without a DNA check. TRBV1 is classified as a pseudogene. The CDR3 spans 15 residues. The CDR3 DNA reads as TGCACCAGCAGCCCCCATGGGGGGAGCACAGATACGCAGTATTTT. As protein: CTSSPHGGSTDTQYF.

V usage is TRBV28 and J usage is TRBJ1-5; TRBD1 is a possible D gene (6 bases). Trimming left V 4 bases short and J 0 bases short, with 13 bases between. This CDR3 is 16 amino acids long. Germline CDR1 reads MDHEN; CDR2 reads SYDVKM. CDR3 in amino acids: CASSWTWTDSNQPQHF. The CDR3 bases are TGTGCCAGCAGTTGGACTTGGACAGATAGCAATCAGCCCCAGCATTTT.

This clonotype was detected only a few times. At one end the junction does not follow the germline gene, possibly because of a read error. The rearrangement uses TRBV9 and TRBJ2-7; unclear D gene. The CDR3 is 14 amino acids. CDR1 SGDLS and CDR2 YYNGEE come from the germline V gene. The CDR3 region has the DNA TGTGCCAGCAACGTAGGACCAGCCCCCTACGAGCAGTACTTC. Its translation: CASNVGPAPYEQYF.

The rearrangement uses TRBV16 and TRBJ1-5; TRBD1 agrees at 7 bases. Trimming at V came to 4 bases and at J to 5 bases, leaving 8 bases not matched to a gene. The CDR3 runs 15 residues. Germline V gene data show CDR1 as KGHSY and CDR2 as FQNENV. Written as DNA, the CDR3 is TGTGCCAGCAGCCGCGCCAGACAGGGTGATCAGCCCCAGCATTTT. Encoded protein: CASSRARQGDQPQHF. Complete variable domain (other parts from reference TRBV16 and TRBJ1-5): GEEVAQTPKHLVRGEGQKAKLYCAPIKGHSYVFWYQQVLKNEFKFLISFQNENVFDETGMPKERFSAKCLPNSPCSLEIQATKLEDSAVYFCASSRARQGDQPQHFGDGTRLSIL.

This clonotype has a count of ten or more. J is TRBJ1-4 and V is TRBV2; D remains ambiguous. Trimming cost V 4 bases and J 12 bases, with 15 bases left between them. Germline lookup yields CDR1 SNHLY and CDR2 FYNNEI. CDR3 length equals 13 residues. CDR3 amino acids: CASSVGQMLELFF. CDR3 in DNA: TGTGCCAGCAGTGTCGGGCAGATGTTGGAACTGTTTTTT.

The chain uses TRBV2 and TRBJ1-2, with no clear D. Germline V gene sequence: CDR1 SNHLY, CDR2 FYNNEI. The V end was cut by 3 bases, the J end by 2 bases, with 10 bases between. The CDR3 is made up of 14 amino acids. CDR3 bases: TGTGCCAGCAGTGACTTGGGTAACAACTATGGCTACACCTTC. Encoded protein: CASSDLGNNYGYTF.

This clonotype was recorded many times. This chain uses TRBV12-3 or TRBV12-4 with TRBJ1-2, with 12 bases fitting TRBD1. The CDR3 runs to 14 residues. V lost 6 bases and J lost 7; bases outside the gene matches: 6. The CDR3: CASSRDRGLGGYTF. As DNA, the CDR3 is TGTGCCAGCAGCCGGGACAGGGGGCTTGGTGGCTACACCTTC.

The V gene is TRBV7-2, the J gene TRBJ2-5; D is ambiguous. CDR3 length: 14 residues. Trimming pared 5 bases from V and 5 bases from J, leaving 15 bases between. The germline V gene encodes CDR1 SGHTA and CDR2 FQGNSA. The CDR3: CASSKWTSLETQYF. Written as DNA, the CDR3 is TGTGCCAGCAGCAAATGGACGTCTTTGGAGACCCAGTACTTC.

The chain is built from TRBV30 and TRBJ1-1, with D tentatively TRBD1 (5 bases). The V gene's germline CDR1 is GTSNPN and CDR2 SVGIG (reference sequence). Trimming took 2 bases from V and 0 from J, leaving 16 bases between them. This CDR3 comprises 16 residues. The CDR3 region is CAWSPQGSSMNTEAFF. In DNA, the CDR3 is TGTGCCTGGAGTCCCCAGGGTAGTTCCATGAACACTGAAGCTTTCTTT.

In this sample, this clonotype turned up a few times. The chain employs TRBV29-1 and TRBJ2-3, with TRBD2 matching 7 bases. The ends lost 5 bases at V and 0 bases at J; junction bases unmatched: 11. Germline lookup yields CDR1 SQVTM and CDR2 ANQGSEA. The CDR3 is 16 amino acids. The CDR3 here is CSVFTELAHSTDTQYF. The CDR3 nucleotides read TGCAGCGTTTTTACCGAACTAGCGCATAGCACAGATACGCAGTATTTT.

V and J are TRBV5-4 and TRBJ1-1; D is unresolved. The ends were cut back, 4 bases at V and 0 bases at J, with 13 bases in the middle. Germline V gives CDR1 SGHNT, CDR2 YYREEE (reference sequence). The CDR3 runs to 15 residues. This chain's CDR3 is CASSGQDLMNTEAFF. The DNA for the CDR3 is TGTGCCAGCAGCGGGCAGGACCTCATGAACACTGAAGCTTTCTTT.